This TCR beta chain was obtained from a study of blood T cell repertoires in COVID-19. On the study more broadly: Sites in the United States, Italy and Spain provided acute and convalescent COVID-19 samples. The analysed material was cDNA or gDNA that came from T cells, B-cell-depleted T cells, or PBMCs.

Study processing details: Nucleated cell counts were estimated from reference gene primer amplification. Profiling relied on immunoSEQ multiplex PCR, and the TCRdb table lists in-frame clones only, not all of them. That table supplies the V and J calls and clone size; D and trimming were determined from the DNA. This table has about 500,000 clones, approximately 88% appearing once. The sample taken for sequencing was peripheral blood. The receptor comes from a woman aged 50 to 60 with COVID-19, enrolled during active disease.

The CDR3 loop reads CASSLQGAGQPQHF. The CDR3 bases are TGTGCCAGCAGCTTACAGGGGGCCGGTCAGCCCCAGCATTTT. The chain employs TRBV7-6 and TRBJ1-5; the match to TRBD1 covers 8 bases. J was trimmed by 6 bases and V by 2 bases; bases with no gene match: 3. Germline V gene data show CDR1 as SGHVS and CDR2 as FNYEAQ. CDR3 length: 14 amino acids.